The T cell receptor beta chain under discussion was sequenced for a study of PD-1 blockade in classical Hodgkin lymphoma. Regarding time point: cycle 4 day 1 (C4D1), after less than 7 weeks of nivolumab. Each and every patient relapsed after autologous stem cell transplantation, and patients got differing brentuximab vedotin exposure. The investigators isolated CD8+ T cells from thawed PBMCs using magnetic negative selection. When best responses were assessed, they were complete response, partial response or progressive disease. Germline V CDR1 and CDR2: MGHRA, YSYEKL. V shed 0 bases and J shed 3 bases, with 9 bases lying between them. CDR3 length: 15 amino acids. Generated by immunoSEQ multiplex PCR, the TCRdb table keeps only in-frame clones and is missing some. The sample lists almost 15,000 clones; about 89% were seen once.

The TCR originated in a human donor with classical Hodgkin lymphoma. The chain joins TRBV4-1 to TRBJ2-1; D tentatively fits TRBD1 or TRBD2 (5 bases each). Sequencing used CD8+ T cells from blood, obtained before the fourth cycle of nivolumab. The CDR3 loop is CASSQEGTDYNEQFF. In nucleotides, the CDR3 is TGCGCCAGCAGCCAAGAAGGGACGGACTACAATGAGCAGTTCTTC.